The 17 T cell receptor beta chains below all came from one sample that was sequenced in a study of blood T cell repertoires in COVID-19. Assay: immunoSEQ multiplex PCR; the TCRdb copy retains only in-frame clones and omits some. The repertoire includes under 150,000 clones, approximately 88% of them detected once, and roughly 7.6% sits in the top ten. Sequencing input: peripheral blood. The receptors were gathered from a man aged 45 to 65 with acute or convalescent COVID-19.

This clone was observed a single time. The chain joins TRBV27 to TRBJ2-7; 9 bases fit TRBD2. Losses at the gene ends were 6 bases for V and 4 bases for J; bases not matched to a gene: 7. The CDR3 sequence is 14 residues long. CDR1 MNHEY and CDR2 SMNVEV come from the germline V gene (reference sequence). CDR3 sequence: CASSSLAGMYEQYF. The CDR3 nucleotides read TGTGCCAGCAGCTCCCTAGCGGGAATGTACGAGCAGTACTTC.

The chain employs TRBV19 and TRBJ2-1; 10 bases are a match to TRBD1. Germline-derived CDR1 and CDR2 are LNHDA and SQIVND (reference sequence). Trimming at V came to 6 bases and at J to 5 bases, leaving 7 bases not matched to a gene. The CDR3 totals 15 residues. CDR3 in amino acids: CASRRDRGWDNEQFF. The CDR3 DNA is TGTGCCAGTAGAAGGGACAGGGGATGGGACAATGAGCAGTTCTTC. Drawing the rest from reference TRBV19 and TRBJ2-1, the complete variable domain is DGGITQSPKYLFRKEGQNVTLSCEQNLNHDAMYWYRQDPGQGLRLIYYSQIVNDFQKGDIAEGYSVSREKKESFPLTVTSAQKNPTAFYLCASRRDRGWDNEQFFGPGTRLTVL.

This chain uses TRBV6-5 with TRBJ2-1; D is possibly TRBD1 (5 bases). Trimming took 6 bases from V and 5 from J, leaving 14 bases between them. The germline CDR1 and CDR2 sequences are MNHEY and SVGAGI. The CDR3 runs 14 residues. This CDR3 reads CASSFKGINNEQFF. CDR3 DNA sequence: TGTGCCAGCAGCTTTAAGGGGATTAACAATGAGCAGTTCTTC.

This clone was recorded a few times. In DNA, the CDR3 is TGTGCCAGCAGTCCCCAGGGGAACTATGGCTACACCTTC. This encodes CASSPQGNYGYTF. The V and J genes are TRBV12-3 or TRBV12-4 and TRBJ1-2; D perhaps matches TRBD1 (6 bases). The ends were cut back, 5 bases at V and 2 bases at J, with 9 bases in the middle. This CDR3 is built from 13 residues.

The genes are TRBV10-2 and TRBJ2-7, with 8 nucleotides matching TRBD2. CDR3 length: 15 amino acids. Losses at the gene ends were 7 bases for V and 2 bases for J; bases not matched to a gene: 10. Germline-derived CDR1 and CDR2 are WSHSY and SAAADI. The CDR3 DNA reads TGCGCCAGCAAGGTTTGGGCGGGAGGTACCTACGAGCAGTACTTC. Its protein is CASKVWAGGTYEQYF.

The gene calls are TRBV15 and TRBJ1-1; no definite D call. The CDR3 contains 15 residues. In germline, CDR1 is LNHNV, CDR2 YYDKDF (reference sequence). V was clipped by 3 bases and J by 0 bases, with 11 bases between them. The CDR3 DNA sequence: TGTGCCACCAGCAGGGACTATCAAGTGAACACTGAAGCTTTCTTT. It codes for CATSRDYQVNTEAFF.

The rearrangement joins TRBV3-1 (or the pseudogene TRBV3-2) to TRBJ1-2; D is perhaps TRBD1 (5 bases). V was pared by 3 bases and J by 3 bases, with 14 bases between. CDR1 is LGHDT and CDR2 is YNNKEL in the germline V gene (reference sequence). This CDR3 region has 15 residues. The chain's CDR3 is CASSQGEGSYYGYTF. CDR3 bases: TGTGCCAGCAGCCAGGGGGAGGGGAGTTACTATGGCTACACCTTC.

The chain uses TRBV25-1 and TRBJ2-5, with TRBD2 identical over 10 bases. CDR1 is MGHDK, CDR2 SYGVNS, per germline. J lost 1 base, V lost 3 bases, and 8 bases had no gene match. The CDR3 spans 17 residues. The CDR3 region has the DNA TGTGCCAGCAGTGAGTTACTAGCGGGATTCTCCCAAGAGACCCAGTACTTC. Its protein is CASSELLAGFSQETQYF.

This clone came up a few times. The rearrangement links TRBV24-1 to TRBJ2-2; 10 nucleotides match TRBD1. Germline CDR1 and CDR2: KGHDR and SFDVKD. V dropped 4 bases and J dropped 6; count of bases not matched to a gene: 4. The CDR3 consists of 15 residues. CDR3 in DNA: TGTGCCACCAGTGAGCGACAGGGGGCCGCCGGGGAGCTGTTTTTT. Protein product: CATSERQGAAGELFF.

CDR3 region: CASSSRGRGAYEQYF. The CDR3 DNA reads as TGTGCCAGCAGTTCCCGGGGCAGGGGCGCCTACGAGCAGTACTTC. The chain links TRBV28 to TRBJ2-7; weak D call: TRBD1 (6 bases). This CDR3 has 15 amino acids. Deletions cut 4 bases from V and 2 bases from J, with 15 bases between. The germline gives CDR1 MDHEN, CDR2 SYDVKM.

V usage is TRBV7-2 and J usage is TRBJ1-4; D uncertain. The germline V gene encodes CDR1 SGHTA and CDR2 FQGNSA. The CDR3 spans 17 residues. V lost 2 bases and J 5 bases, leaving 18 bases between the germline ends. The CDR3 loop reads CASSLQTGGALNEKLFF. CDR3 DNA sequence: TGTGCCAGCAGCTTACAAACTGGCGGCGCACTCAATGAAAAACTGTTTTTT.

This chain links TRBV12-3 or TRBV12-4 with TRBJ2-5; TRBD2 matches 7 bases. The CDR3 contains 13 residues. V lost 2 bases to trimming and J lost 5 bases; unmatched junction nucleotides: 2. CDR3 sequence (DNA): TGTGCCAGCAGTTTAAGCGGGGTGGAGACCCAGTACTTC. Residues: CASSLSGVETQYF.

The V and J genes are TRBV2 and TRBJ2-2; 8 bases align to TRBD1. CDR3 length: 17 amino acids. CDR1 and CDR2 (germline): SNHLY, FYNNEI. V lost 5 bases, J lost 0 bases, and 8 bases stayed unmatched. CDR3 DNA sequence: TGTGCCAGCAGTTGGGACAGGACAGGCGCGAACACCGGGGAGCTGTTTTTT. It yields the protein CASSWDRTGANTGELFF.

The chain joins TRBV30 to TRBJ1-1; D unresolved. Germline V lookup: CDR1 GTSNPN, CDR2 SVGIG (reference sequence). The CDR3 extends over 14 amino acids. Trimming removed 3 bases from V and 4 bases from J, with 15 bases in between. This CDR3 reads CAWSGRARGTEAFF. The CDR3 DNA is TGTGCCTGGAGCGGGCGGGCTCGGGGCACTGAAGCTTTCTTT. The variable domain in full, with the rest retrieved from reference TRBV30 and TRBJ1-1, is SQTIHQWPATLVQPVGSPLSLECTVEGTSNPNLYWYRQAAGRGLQLLFYSVGIGQISSEVPQNLSASRPQDRQFILSSKKLLLSDSGFYLCAWSGRARGTEAFFGQGTRLTVV.

V gene TRBV5-6 combines with J gene TRBJ1-4, with D tentatively TRBD1 (6 bases). V was shortened by 3 bases and J by 7 bases, with 16 bases between the two germline ends. Per germline, CDR1 SGHDT and CDR2 YYEEEE. The CDR3 is made up of 15 amino acids. This CDR3 reads CASSSNQGIGEKLFF. Here the CDR3 DNA reads TGTGCCAGCAGCTCTAATCAGGGGATTGGTGAAAAACTGTTTTTT.

The chain employs TRBV11-1 and TRBJ2-7; tentatively, D is TRBD2 (6 bases). V lost 7 bases to trimming and J lost 4 bases, with 17 bases between them. This CDR3 is 14 amino acids long. CDR1 is SGHAT, CDR2 FQDESV, per germline (reference sequence). The CDR3 DNA reads as TGTGCCAGCAATTGGGACTCCATAATATACGAGCAGTACTTC. Translated: CASNWDSIIYEQYF.

V usage is TRBV7-2 and J usage is TRBJ2-1; D may be TRBD1 (5 bases). Germline assignment: CDR1 SGHTA and CDR2 FQGNSA. V lost 1 base and J lost 4, with 11 bases in between. This CDR3 comprises 15 residues. The chain's CDR3 is CASSLDDRAYNEQFF. CDR3 DNA: TGTGCCAGCAGCTTAGACGACAGAGCTTACAATGAGCAGTTCTTC.